This TCR beta chain was sequenced for a study of post-analysis software for immune sequencing data. Study-level information: Patients with relapsing-remitting, secondary progressive and progressive-relapsing multiple sclerosis courses were all represented.

Study results and caveats: In patients, about 5 TRBV segments were more frequent than in controls, with TRBV5-6, TRBV5-1 and TRBV20-1 among them.

Trimming cost V 3 bases and J 2 bases, with 10 bases left between them. CDR3 length equals 14 residues. Germline V gives CDR1 LGHDT, CDR2 YNNKEL (reference sequence). Sequencing libraries made from TCR beta cDNA carried unique molecular identifiers. Each CDR3 protein gets one entry after TCRdb re-called the PCR reads with MiXCR. The sample holds 600,000 to 750,000 distinct CDR3 sequences, 59% seen once. With respect to this clonotype: The target antigen is unknown.

Source material: blood. The chain joins TRBV3-1 to TRBJ1-2; perhaps TRBD1 as D (5 bases). The clonotype comes from a girl aged 2-10 years with multiple sclerosis. CDR3 in DNA: TGTGCCAGCAGCCAGCAGGGACCCAACTATGGCTACACCTTC. Encoded protein: CASSQQGPNYGYTF.